This TCR beta chain was captured in a study of blood T cells in healthy people across ages. This clonotype was counted at least ten times. Its matching antigen is unknown. Germline assignment: CDR1 SQVTM and CDR2 ANQGSEA. This CDR3 spans 15 amino acids. Trimming cost V 5 bases and J 6 bases; bases outside gene matches: 9. Total RNA extraction produced at least 5.5 micrograms (per sample) for the study. The use of a sample-barcoded 5' primer and a J-beta primer mix characterized a second PCR of about 7 to 12 cycles. Tagging of each cDNA molecule was performed by a template-switch adaptor with 12 random nucleotides. Via MiXCR, TCRdb re-called the 5' RACE reads, giving one row per CDR3 protein. Of around 790,000 distinct CDR3 sequences in the sample, approximately 48% were seen once. Study-level findings and limits: Donors of long life had a larger count of naive CD4+ cells and greater diversity than aged donors. Estimated diversity that came from one million T cells was considered an underestimate.

This TCR came from a man aged 55 to 69 in good health. Sequencing used blood. The rearrangement uses TRBV29-1 and TRBJ2-5, with 13 positions matching TRBD2. CDR3 protein: CSVIPTSGGAKTQYF. The CDR3 nucleotides are TGCAGCGTTATCCCCACTAGCGGGGGGGCGAAGACCCAGTACTTC.